This T cell receptor (beta chain) originates from a study of blood T cell repertoires in COVID-19. About the research overall: T cells, B-cell-depleted T cells, or PBMCs supplied cDNA or gDNA.

Original handling: Reference gene primers were amplified, and this amplification served to estimate nucleated cell counts. Measured with immunoSEQ multiplex PCR; TCRdb has only the in-frame clones, and not every one. V, J and clone size are those of that table, while D and trimming were read from the DNA. The sample contains roughly 56,000 clones, 92% of which appear only once. Specimen: peripheral blood. This receptor was taken from a man in his fifties or sixties with active COVID-19.

The CDR3 is CASTSVGLAGTEQYF. CDR3 DNA: TGTGCCAGTACTTCCGTGGGACTAGCGGGAACCGAGCAGTACTTC. The chain uses TRBV19 and TRBJ2-7; 13 bases line up with TRBD2. The J segment lost 6 bases and the V segment lost 7 bases, leaving 9 bases of the junction unmatched. The CDR3 has 15 residues. Germline assignment: CDR1 LNHDA and CDR2 SQIVND (reference sequence).